These T cell receptor beta chains were read from a single sample in a study of OX40 agonist ivuxolimab in advanced cancers. Generated by immunoSEQ multiplex PCR, the TCRdb table keeps only in-frame clones and is missing some. The table lists 80,000 or so clones, about 86% of them singletons, with about 8% in the top ten. Sequenced material: CD4+ or CD8+ T cells sorted from blood, taken in a trial of the OX40 agonist ivuxolimab. Every receptor here comes from an adult with an advanced solid tumor such as melanoma, head and neck, liver or kidney cancer. Both conserved end residues are part of each CDR3. A D gene is named only where the DNA matches it firmly. Size is stated for part of the rows, as once, few or many counts, or as a class when the clone is expanded.

CDR3 length,clone size,V gene,J gene,D gene,CDR3 DNA,CDR3 protein
13,few,TRBV7-3,TRBJ1-1,-,TGTGCCAGCAGCTTCCAAGGGGACACTGAAGCTTTCTTT,CASSFQGDTEAFF
13,-,TRBV6-1,TRBJ1-2,TRBD1,TGTGCCAGCAGACAGACAGGGATTAGCGGCTACACCTTC,CASRQTGISGYTF
14,-,TRBV7-8,TRBJ1-1,-,TGTGCCAGCAGCCTCCCCGGGGGGGGTGCCGAAGCTTTCTTT,CASSLPGGGAEAFF
14,-,TRBV6-5,TRBJ1-2,-,TGTGCCAGCAGTACCCCCGGCGGCAACTATGGCTACACCTTC,CASSTPGGNYGYTF
15,few,TRBV4-1,TRBJ1-5,TRBD1,TGCGCCAGCAGCCAAGCGGACAGGGAAGGACAGCCCCAGCATTTT,CASSQADREGQPQHF
15,-,TRBV7-3,TRBJ2-2,TRBD1,TGTGCCAGCAGCTTAGGACAGGCGAACACCGGGGAGCTGTTTTTT,CASSLGQANTGELFF
13,-,TRBV30,TRBJ2-7,-,TGTGCCTGGAGCAGACAGAGCTCCTACGAGCAGTACTTC,CAWSRQSSYEQYF
15,-,TRBV5-5,TRBJ1-6,-,TGTGCCAGCAGCTTTTTAGTACAGGGCGACTCACCCCTCCACTTT,CASSFLVQGDSPLHF
14,-,TRBV19,TRBJ1-2,-,TGTGCCAGCCTAAAGGCAAGGGGGGCGTATGGCTACACCTTC,CASLKARGAYGYTF
13,-,TRBV5-6,TRBJ2-5,-,TGTGCCAGCAGCTTGGGGGGGCAAAAGACCCAGTACTTC,CASSLGGQKTQYF
15,-,TRBV19,TRBJ1-5,TRBD1,TGTGCCAGTAGTATCCTTGGACAGGCCCATCAGCCCCAGCATTTT,CASSILGQAHQPQHF
12,-,TRBV6-5,TRBJ1-1,-,TGTACCACCAAGGGGGGGAACACTGAAGCTTTCTTT,CTTKGGNTEAFF